A selection of T cell receptor beta chains follows, all from one sample in a study of radiotherapy plus CTLA-4 blockade in lung cancer. Sequencing used immunoSEQ multiplex PCR; TCRdb keeps in-frame clones, though not all of them. The profile shows about 97,000 clones, about 70% of them singletons. This specimen was peripheral blood, taken from a patient treated with radiotherapy plus ipilimumab. The source is a human donor with non-small cell lung cancer who had a partial response to radiotherapy plus ipilimumab. Some clones in this sample may be carry-over from other donors' samples. Both conserved end residues are part of each CDR3. D genes are given only for firm matches. Size values are once, few and many counts, or a class for expanded clones, and some rows have none.

j_gene: TRBJ2-2; v_gene: TRBV11-3; d_gene: TRBD1; abundance: once; CDR3aa: CASGRQGATTGELFF; CDR3nt: TGTGCCAGCGGCCGACAGGGGGCGACAACCGGGGAGCTGTTTTTT
j_gene: TRBJ1-4; v_gene: TRBV5-1; d_gene: -; abundance: -; CDR3aa: CASSLGGGTEEKLFF; CDR3nt: TGCGCCAGCAGCTTGGGGGGAGGGACGGAGGAAAAACTGTTTTTT
j_gene: TRBJ2-2; v_gene: TRBV11-3; d_gene: -; abundance: -; CDR3aa: CASSFRQGDTGELFF; CDR3nt: TGTGCCAGCAGCTTCAGGCAGGGCGACACCGGGGAGCTGTTTTTT
j_gene: TRBJ1-4; v_gene: TRBV23-1; d_gene: TRBD1; abundance: -; CDR3aa: CASPSPDRGIFRIRGTNEKLFF; CDR3nt: TGCGCCAGCCCTTCTCCGGACAGGGGCATATTTCGGATAAGGGGAACTAATGAAAAACTGTTTTTT
j_gene: TRBJ2-6; v_gene: TRBV6-5; d_gene: -; abundance: -; CDR3aa: CASMREPGANVLTF; CDR3nt: TGTGCCAGCATGAGGGAACCTGGGGCCAACGTCCTGACTTTC
j_gene: TRBJ1-2; v_gene: TRBV28; d_gene: -; abundance: -; CDR3aa: CASSADSQIYGYTF; CDR3nt: TGTGCCAGCAGTGCGGACAGCCAGATCTATGGCTACACCTTC
j_gene: TRBJ1-6; v_gene: TRBV27; d_gene: TRBD1; abundance: -; CDR3aa: CASSSRTGPRDSPLHF; CDR3nt: TGTGCCAGCAGCAGCCGGACAGGGCCTAGAGATTCACCCCTCCACTTT
j_gene: TRBJ2-7; v_gene: TRBV7-8; d_gene: -; abundance: -; CDR3aa: CASSPGTPAREQYF; CDR3nt: TGTGCCAGCAGCCCCGGGACTCCAGCCCGCGAGCAGTACTTC
j_gene: TRBJ1-1; v_gene: TRBV9; d_gene: TRBD1; abundance: -; CDR3aa: CASSVTGRNTEAFF; CDR3nt: TGTGCCAGCAGCGTGACAGGGAGGAACACTGAAGCTTTCTTT
j_gene: TRBJ2-1; v_gene: TRBV28; d_gene: TRBD2; abundance: few; CDR3aa: CASSHHPGRGLSSGEREQFF; CDR3nt: TGTGCCAGCAGTCACCACCCGGGACGAGGTTTGTCTAGCGGGGAGAGAGAGCAGTTCTTC
j_gene: TRBJ2-5; v_gene: TRBV6-1; d_gene: -; abundance: few; CDR3aa: CASRVIPGETQYF; CDR3nt: TGTGCCAGTCGGGTCATCCCCGGGGAGACCCAGTACTTC
j_gene: TRBJ2-6; v_gene: TRBV5-1; d_gene: -; abundance: -; CDR3aa: CASSFQALDLSGANVLTF; CDR3nt: TGCGCCAGCAGCTTTCAGGCCCTCGACCTCTCTGGGGCCAACGTCCTGACTTTC
j_gene: TRBJ1-6; v_gene: TRBV2; d_gene: TRBD1; abundance: -; CDR3aa: CASKGQLNSPLHF; CDR3nt: TGTGCCAGCAAGGGACAGCTTAATTCACCCCTCCACTTT
j_gene: TRBJ1-3; v_gene: TRBV11-2; d_gene: -; abundance: -; CDR3aa: CASSLGAVYSGNTIYF; CDR3nt: TGTGCCAGCAGCTTAGGGGCAGTTTACTCTGGAAACACCATATATTTT
j_gene: TRBJ1-2; v_gene: TRBV28; d_gene: -; abundance: -; CDR3aa: CASRHSATNYGYTF; CDR3nt: TGTGCCAGCCGTCACAGTGCGACTAACTATGGCTACACCTTC
j_gene: TRBJ2-7; v_gene: TRBV6-5; d_gene: TRBD2; abundance: -; CDR3aa: CASRSPGLAGEQYF; CDR3nt: TGTGCCAGCAGAAGTCCGGGACTAGCAGGCGAGCAGTACTTC
j_gene: TRBJ2-7; v_gene: TRBV5-8; d_gene: TRBD2; abundance: -; CDR3aa: CASSIFTTSGLYEQYF; CDR3nt: TGTGCCAGCAGCATATTCACGACTAGCGGACTCTACGAGCAGTACTTC
j_gene: TRBJ2-1; v_gene: TRBV5-8; d_gene: -; abundance: -; CDR3aa: CASSLTQVDSYNEQFF; CDR3nt: TGTGCCAGCAGCTTGACGCAGGTCGATTCCTACAATGAGCAGTTCTTC
j_gene: TRBJ2-1; v_gene: TRBV9; d_gene: TRBD2; abundance: few; CDR3aa: CASSTPRGGGSYNEQFF; CDR3nt: TGTGCCAGCAGCACCCCGCGTGGGGGAGGGTCCTACAATGAGCAGTTCTTC
j_gene: TRBJ1-5; v_gene: TRBV27; d_gene: -; abundance: -; CDR3aa: CASSSVTGGNQPQHF; CDR3nt: TGTGCCAGCAGTTCTGTGACAGGCGGCAATCAGCCCCAGCATTTT
j_gene: TRBJ2-1; v_gene: TRBV6-5; d_gene: TRBD1; abundance: -; CDR3aa: CASSTGTGAQFF; CDR3nt: TGTGCCAGCAGTACTGGGACAGGGGCGCAGTTCTTC
j_gene: TRBJ1-1; v_gene: TRBV5-1; d_gene: -; abundance: -; CDR3aa: CASSKELANTEAFF; CDR3nt: TGCGCCAGCAGTAAGGAATTAGCGAACACTGAAGCTTTCTTT
j_gene: TRBJ2-1; v_gene: TRBV28; d_gene: TRBD2; abundance: -; CDR3aa: CASSSRLAGGYNEQFF; CDR3nt: TGTGCCAGCAGTTCCAGACTAGCGGGGGGTTACAATGAGCAGTTCTTC
j_gene: TRBJ2-7; v_gene: TRBV6-1; d_gene: TRBD2; abundance: -; CDR3aa: CASSAWTSGVYEQYF; CDR3nt: TGTGCCAGCAGTGCCTGGACTAGCGGGGTCTACGAGCAGTACTTC
j_gene: TRBJ2-3; v_gene: TRBV5-4; d_gene: -; abundance: -; CDR3aa: CASSQERHADTQYF; CDR3nt: TGTGCCAGCAGCCAAGAGCGTCACGCAGATACGCAGTATTTT
j_gene: TRBJ2-6; v_gene: TRBV18; d_gene: TRBD1; abundance: -; CDR3aa: CASSLQGAGANVLTF; CDR3nt: TGTGCCAGCTCGCTCCAGGGGGCTGGGGCCAACGTCCTGACTTTC
j_gene: TRBJ1-1; v_gene: TRBV29-1; d_gene: -; abundance: -; CDR3aa: CSAPGWGVNTEAFF; CDR3nt: TGCAGCGCCCCAGGATGGGGGGTGAACACTGAAGCTTTCTTT
j_gene: TRBJ2-5; v_gene: TRBV7-3; d_gene: TRBD2; abundance: -; CDR3aa: CASSPQGRTSGGETQYF; CDR3nt: TGTGCCAGCAGCCCCCAAGGGCGGACGTCGGGGGGAGAGACCCAGTACTTC
j_gene: TRBJ1-1; v_gene: TRBV6-7; d_gene: -; abundance: few; CDR3aa: CASSSRPLHGGTEAFF; CDR3nt: TGTGCCAGCAGCTCCCGACCGTTACACGGGGGCACTGAAGCTTTCTTT
j_gene: TRBJ2-5; v_gene: TRBV2; d_gene: -; abundance: -; CDR3aa: CASSANRAQKETQYF; CDR3nt: TGTGCCAGCAGCGCCAACAGGGCCCAGAAAGAGACCCAGTACTTC
j_gene: TRBJ2-7; v_gene: TRBV18; d_gene: -; abundance: once; CDR3aa: CASSHSYRNSYEQYF; CDR3nt: TGTGCCAGCTCCCACTCGTACAGGAACTCCTACGAGCAGTACTTC
j_gene: TRBJ1-3; v_gene: TRBV19; d_gene: -; abundance: few; CDR3aa: CASSITAAGNTIYF; CDR3nt: TGTGCCAGTAGTATCACGGCGGCTGGAAACACCATATATTTT
j_gene: TRBJ2-7; v_gene: TRBV28; d_gene: -; abundance: -; CDR3aa: CASSPPGGGGRGEQYF; CDR3nt: TGTGCCAGCAGTCCCCCCGGTGGGGGAGGCCGGGGCGAGCAGTACTTC
j_gene: TRBJ1-5; v_gene: TRBV19; d_gene: TRBD1; abundance: few; CDR3aa: CASSIGLRGRGQPQHF; CDR3nt: TGTGCCAGTAGTATAGGACTCAGGGGGCGAGGTCAGCCCCAGCATTTT
j_gene: TRBJ2-1; v_gene: TRBV19; d_gene: TRBD2; abundance: -; CDR3aa: CASSIRHVAGGPDNEQFF; CDR3nt: TGTGCCAGTAGTATTCGGCATGTAGCGGGAGGGCCGGACAATGAGCAGTTCTTC
j_gene: TRBJ1-2; v_gene: TRBV4-3; d_gene: TRBD1; abundance: -; CDR3aa: CASSQARDRVYGYTF; CDR3nt: TGCGCCAGCAGCCAAGCGCGGGACAGGGTTTATGGCTACACCTTC
j_gene: TRBJ2-3; v_gene: TRBV10-3; d_gene: -; abundance: -; CDR3aa: CAISESAAVDTQYF; CDR3nt: TGTGCCATCAGTGAGTCGGCAGCGGTAGATACGCAGTATTTT
j_gene: TRBJ1-3; v_gene: TRBV10-1; d_gene: -; abundance: -; CDR3aa: CASSAGGDGNTIYF; CDR3nt: TGCGCCAGCAGTGCGGGGGGCGATGGAAACACCATATATTTT
j_gene: TRBJ1-2; v_gene: TRBV6-1; d_gene: TRBD1; abundance: -; CDR3aa: CASSLTGGDGYTF; CDR3nt: TGTGCCAGCAGCTTAACAGGGGGTGATGGCTACACCTTC